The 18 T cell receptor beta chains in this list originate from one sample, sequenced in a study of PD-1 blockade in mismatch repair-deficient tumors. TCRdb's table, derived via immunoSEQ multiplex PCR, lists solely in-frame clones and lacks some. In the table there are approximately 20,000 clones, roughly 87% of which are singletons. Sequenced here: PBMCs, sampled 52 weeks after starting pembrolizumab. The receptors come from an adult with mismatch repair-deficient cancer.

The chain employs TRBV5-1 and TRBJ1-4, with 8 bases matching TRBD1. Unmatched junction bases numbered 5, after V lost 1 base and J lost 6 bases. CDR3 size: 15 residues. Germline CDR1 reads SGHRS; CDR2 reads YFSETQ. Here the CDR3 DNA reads TGCGCCAGCAGCTTGCCCCAGGGGGCCGATGAAAAACTGTTTTTT. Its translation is CASSLPQGADEKLFF. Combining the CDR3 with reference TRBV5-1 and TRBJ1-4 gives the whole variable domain KAGVTQTPRYLIKTRGQQVTLSCSPISGHRSVSWYQQTPGQGLQFLFEYFSETQRNKGNFPGRFSGRQFSNSRSEMNVSTLELGDSALYLCASSLPQGADEKLFFGSGTQLSVL.

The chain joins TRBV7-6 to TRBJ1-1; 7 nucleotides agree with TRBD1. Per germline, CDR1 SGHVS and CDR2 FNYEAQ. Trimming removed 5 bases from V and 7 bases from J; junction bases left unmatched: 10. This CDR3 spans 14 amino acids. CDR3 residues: CASSRTGAGGEAFF. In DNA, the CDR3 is TGTGCCAGCAGCCGTACAGGGGCCGGTGGTGAAGCTTTCTTT.

CDR3 sequence: CSVRSTDTQYF. DNA for the CDR3: TGCAGCGTTCGGAGCACAGATACGCAGTATTTT. The rearrangement joins TRBV29-1 to TRBJ2-3, with D uncertain. Between the trimmed V and J ends, which lost 5 bases and 0 bases, there was a span of 3 bases. The CDR3 is 11 amino acids. CDR1 and CDR2 (germline): SQVTM, ANQGSEA.

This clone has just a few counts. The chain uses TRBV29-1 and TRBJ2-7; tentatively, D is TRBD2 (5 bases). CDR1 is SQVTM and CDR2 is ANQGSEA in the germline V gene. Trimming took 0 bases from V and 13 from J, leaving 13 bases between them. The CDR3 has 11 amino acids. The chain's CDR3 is CSVEDLRGFYF. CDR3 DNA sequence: TGCAGCGTTGAAGATCTTCGGGGATTCTACTTC.

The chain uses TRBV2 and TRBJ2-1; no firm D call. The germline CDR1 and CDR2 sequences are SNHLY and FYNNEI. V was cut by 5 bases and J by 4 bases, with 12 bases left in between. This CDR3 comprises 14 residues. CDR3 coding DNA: TGTGCCAGCAGTATAAGTGCGCCGTACAATGAGCAGTTCTTC. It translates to CASSISAPYNEQFF.

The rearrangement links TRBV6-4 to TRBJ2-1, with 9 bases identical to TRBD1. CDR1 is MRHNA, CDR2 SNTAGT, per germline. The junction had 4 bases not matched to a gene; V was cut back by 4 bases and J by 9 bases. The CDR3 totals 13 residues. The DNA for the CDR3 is TGTGCCAGCAGTGGACAGGGGGGGGGTGAGCAGTTCTTC. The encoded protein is CASSGQGGGEQFF.

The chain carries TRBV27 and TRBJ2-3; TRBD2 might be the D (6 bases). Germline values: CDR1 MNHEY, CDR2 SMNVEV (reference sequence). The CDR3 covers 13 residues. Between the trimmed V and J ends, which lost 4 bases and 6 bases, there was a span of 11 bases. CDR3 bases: TGTGCCAGCAGTTACCCGGCGGGGGATACGCAGTATTTT. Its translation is CASSYPAGDTQYF.

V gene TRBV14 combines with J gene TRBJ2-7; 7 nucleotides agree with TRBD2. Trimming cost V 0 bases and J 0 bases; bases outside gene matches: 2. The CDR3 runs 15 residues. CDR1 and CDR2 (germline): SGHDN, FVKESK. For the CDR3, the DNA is TGTGCCAGCAGCCAAGAGGGGGGGACCTCCTACGAGCAGTACTTC. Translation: CASSQEGGTSYEQYF.

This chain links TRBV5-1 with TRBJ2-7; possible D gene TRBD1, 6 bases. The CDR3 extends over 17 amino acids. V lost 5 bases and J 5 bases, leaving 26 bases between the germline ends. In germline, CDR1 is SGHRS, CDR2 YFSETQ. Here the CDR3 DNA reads TGCGCCAGCAGTTCATTGTCGGGCACAGGGATTAGGAACGAGCAGTACTTC. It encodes CASSSLSGTGIRNEQYF. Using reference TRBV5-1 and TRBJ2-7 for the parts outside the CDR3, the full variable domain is KAGVTQTPRYLIKTRGQQVTLSCSPISGHRSVSWYQQTPGQGLQFLFEYFSETQRNKGNFPGRFSGRQFSNSRSEMNVSTLELGDSALYLCASSSLSGTGIRNEQYFGPGTRLTVT.

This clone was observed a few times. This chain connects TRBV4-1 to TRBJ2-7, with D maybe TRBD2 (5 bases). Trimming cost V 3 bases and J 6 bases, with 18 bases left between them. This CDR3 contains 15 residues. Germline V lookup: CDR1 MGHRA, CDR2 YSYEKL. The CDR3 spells CASSQGRGRRREQYF. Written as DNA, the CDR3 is TGCGCCAGCAGCCAGGGCAGAGGGCGGCGACGCGAGCAGTACTTC.

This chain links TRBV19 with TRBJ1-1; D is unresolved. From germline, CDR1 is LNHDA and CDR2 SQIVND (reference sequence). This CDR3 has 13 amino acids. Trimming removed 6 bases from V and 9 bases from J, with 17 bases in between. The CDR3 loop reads CASSPPTEMKAFF. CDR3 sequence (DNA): TGTGCCAGTAGCCCCCCTACTGAGATGAAAGCTTTCTTT.

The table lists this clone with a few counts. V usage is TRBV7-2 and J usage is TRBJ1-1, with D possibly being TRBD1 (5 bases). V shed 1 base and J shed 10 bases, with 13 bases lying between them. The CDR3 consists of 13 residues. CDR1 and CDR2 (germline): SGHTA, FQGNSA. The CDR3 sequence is CASSLEQALGAFF. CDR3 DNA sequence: TGTGCCAGCAGCTTAGAACAGGCGTTAGGAGCTTTCTTT.

CDR3 DNA: TGTGCCAGCAGCAACTTCGGACTAGCGGGATTAAATGAGCAGTTCTTC. Its protein product is CASSNFGLAGLNEQFF. This chain links TRBV7-9 with TRBJ2-1; TRBD2 aligns across 12 bases. Per the germline V gene, CDR1 is SEHNR and CDR2 is FQNEAQ (reference sequence). J lost 7 bases, V lost 5 bases, and 9 bases had no gene match. The CDR3 loop spans 16 amino acids.

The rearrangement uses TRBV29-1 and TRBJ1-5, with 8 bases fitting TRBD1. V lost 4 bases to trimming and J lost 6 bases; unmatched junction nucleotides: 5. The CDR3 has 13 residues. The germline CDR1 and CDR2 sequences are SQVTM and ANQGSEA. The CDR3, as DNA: TGCAGCGTTGTAGGACAGGGAGGTCAGCCCCAGCATTTT. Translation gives CSVVGQGGQPQHF.

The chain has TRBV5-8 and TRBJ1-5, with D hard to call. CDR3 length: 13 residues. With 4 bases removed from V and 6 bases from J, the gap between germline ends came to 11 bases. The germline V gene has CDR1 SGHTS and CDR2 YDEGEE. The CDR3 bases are TGTGCCAGCAGCCTCGATCTTAGTCAGCCCCAGCATTTT. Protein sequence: CASSLDLSQPQHF.

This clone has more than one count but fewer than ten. The CDR3: CASSTLTSGTPKQYF. For the CDR3, the DNA is TGTGCCAGCAGTACCCTGACTAGCGGGACCCCAAAGCAGTACTTC. J is TRBJ2-7 and V is TRBV27, with 11 bases identical to TRBD2. The CDR3 consists of 15 residues. CDR1 is MNHEY, CDR2 SMNVEV, per germline (reference sequence). V shed 5 bases, J shed 8 bases, and the junction held 11 bases outside the gene matches.

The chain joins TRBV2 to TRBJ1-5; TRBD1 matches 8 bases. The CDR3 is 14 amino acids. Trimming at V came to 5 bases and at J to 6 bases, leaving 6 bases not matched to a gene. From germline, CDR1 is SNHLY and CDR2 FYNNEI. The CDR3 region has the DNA TGTGCCAGCAGTTTACGACAGGGGTCTCAGCCCCAGCATTTT. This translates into CASSLRQGSQPQHF.

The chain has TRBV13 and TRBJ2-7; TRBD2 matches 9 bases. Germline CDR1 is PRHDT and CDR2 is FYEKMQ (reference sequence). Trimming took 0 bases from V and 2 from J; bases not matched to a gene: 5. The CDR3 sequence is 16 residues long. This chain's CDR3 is CASSLGASGNTYEQYF. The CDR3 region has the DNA TGTGCCAGCAGCTTAGGCGCTAGCGGGAACACCTACGAGCAGTACTTC.